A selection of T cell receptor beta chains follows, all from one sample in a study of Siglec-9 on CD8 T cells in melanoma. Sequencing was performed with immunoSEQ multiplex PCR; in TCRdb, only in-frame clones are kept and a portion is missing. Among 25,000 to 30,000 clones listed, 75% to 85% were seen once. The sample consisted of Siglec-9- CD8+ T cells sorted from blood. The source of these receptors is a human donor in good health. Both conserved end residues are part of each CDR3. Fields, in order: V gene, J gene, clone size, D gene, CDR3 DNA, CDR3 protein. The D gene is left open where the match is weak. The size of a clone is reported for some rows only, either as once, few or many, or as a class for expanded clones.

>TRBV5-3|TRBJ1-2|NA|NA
TGTGCCAGAAGCTCAAACCGGGCCCACTATGGCTACACCTTC
CARSSNRAHYGYTF
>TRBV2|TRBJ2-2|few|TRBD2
TGTGCCAGCAGTGAATCTAGCGGGAGTACCGGGGAGCTGTTTTTT
CASSESSGSTGELFF
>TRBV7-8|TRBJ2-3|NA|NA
TGTGCCAGCAGCCCCAACCGGGGTTACACAGATACGCAGTATTTT
CASSPNRGYTDTQYF
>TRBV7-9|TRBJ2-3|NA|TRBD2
TGTGCCAGCAGGGCTAGCGGAGGGAGTTCCACAGATACGCAGTATTTT
CASRASGGSSTDTQYF
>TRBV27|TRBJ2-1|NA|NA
TGTGCCAGCAGTGAGCGGAATGAGCAGTTCTTC
CASSERNEQFF
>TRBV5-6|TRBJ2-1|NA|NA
TGTGCCAGCAGCTTCAGGGGCCTTTACAATGAGCAGTTCTTC
CASSFRGLYNEQFF
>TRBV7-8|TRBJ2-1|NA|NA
TGTGCCAGCAGCTCGGGACTTCTGGAGGAGCAGTTCTTC
CASSSGLLEEQFF
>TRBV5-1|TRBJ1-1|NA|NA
TGCGCCAGCAGCTTGAACGCCAACGTGGGGCCGAACACTGAAGCTTTCTTT
CASSLNANVGPNTEAFF
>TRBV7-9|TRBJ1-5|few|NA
TGTGCCAGCAGCCTGGGTGGGGCAGGGGGCAATCAGCCCCAGCATTTT
CASSLGGAGGNQPQHF
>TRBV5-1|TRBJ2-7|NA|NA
TGCGCCAGCAGCTTGGTGGGGACCGTCTACGAGCAGTACTTC
CASSLVGTVYEQYF
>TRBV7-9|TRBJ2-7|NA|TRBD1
TGTGCCAGCAGCTTGGGACAGGGGGTCCACGAGCAGTACTTC
CASSLGQGVHEQYF
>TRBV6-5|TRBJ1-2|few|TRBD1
TGTGCCAGCAGTTACTCCCCGACAGGGTTTGGCTACACCTTC
CASSYSPTGFGYTF
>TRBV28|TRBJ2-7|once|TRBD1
TGTGCCAGCAGTTTCTCCGGGACAGGGCTCCTTTTTTCTTACGAGCAGTACTTC
CASSFSGTGLLFSYEQYF
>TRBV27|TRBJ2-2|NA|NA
TGTGCCAGCAGTTGGGAGGGGGACAGTCTCACCGGGGAGCTGTTTTTT
CASSWEGDSLTGELFF
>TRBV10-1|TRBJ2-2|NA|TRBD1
TGCGCCAGCAGTGAGCTATCCCCGGGACAGGGGTTCGGGGAGCTGTTTTTT
CASSELSPGQGFGELFF
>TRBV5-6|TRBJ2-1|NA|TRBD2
TGTGCCAGCACCCAACTAGCGGGAAACAATGAGCAGTTCTTC
CASTQLAGNNEQFF
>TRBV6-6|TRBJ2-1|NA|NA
TGTGCCAGCAGTTTGGCCGGTGAGCAGTTCTTC
CASSLAGEQFF
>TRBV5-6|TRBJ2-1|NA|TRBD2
TGTGCCAGCAGTTTACTCGTCGGACTAGCGGAGCAGTTCTTC
CASSLLVGLAEQFF
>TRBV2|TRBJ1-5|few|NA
TGTGCCAGCCAGCAGTCGTTGGGCAGGGGTGAAGTTAAAGGCAATCAGCCCCAGCATTTT
CASQQSLGRGEVKGNQPQHF
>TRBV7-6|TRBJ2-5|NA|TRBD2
TGTGCCAGCAGCTTTGGTAGCGGGACTCAGACCCAGTACTTC
CASSFGSGTQTQYF
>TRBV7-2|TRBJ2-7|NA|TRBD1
TGTGCCAGCAGCTTTATCCTCGGGACAGGGGGCTACGAGCAGTACTTC
CASSFILGTGGYEQYF
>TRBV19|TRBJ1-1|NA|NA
TGTGCCAGTAGCTTTTTGGGGGGGCGCGGCACTGAAGCTTTCTTT
CASSFLGGRGTEAFF
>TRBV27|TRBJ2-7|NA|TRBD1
TGTGCCAGCAGTCCAACCCCACGGACAGGGGAAGCGGGTGAGCAGTACTTC
CASSPTPRTGEAGEQYF
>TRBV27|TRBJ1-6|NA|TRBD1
TGTGCCAGCAACCCCGGGAGGGGGCTTACCTATAATTCACCCCTCCACTTT
CASNPGRGLTYNSPLHF
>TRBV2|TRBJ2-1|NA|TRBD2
TGTGCCAGCAGCGAACTAGCGGGACAGAGGGATGAGCAGTTCTTC
CASSELAGQRDEQFF
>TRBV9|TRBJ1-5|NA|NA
TGTGCCAGCAGCGTAGGAGGGTATGATCAGCCCCAGCATTTT
CASSVGGYDQPQHF
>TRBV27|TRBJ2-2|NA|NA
TGTGCCAGCAGTTCCAAGGACGGGACCAACACCGGGGAGCTGTTTTTT
CASSSKDGTNTGELFF
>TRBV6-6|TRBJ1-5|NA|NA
TGTGCCAGCAGTTACTGGGGAAGCAATCAGCCCCAGCATTTT
CASSYWGSNQPQHF
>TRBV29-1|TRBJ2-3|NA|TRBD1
TGCAGCGCAAAAGTAATCAGACAGGGAATAACAGATACGCAGTATTTT
CSAKVIRQGITDTQYF
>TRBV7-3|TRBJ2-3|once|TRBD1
TGTGCCAGCAGCTTAGGGACAGGGAGCACAGATACGCAGTATTTT
CASSLGTGSTDTQYF
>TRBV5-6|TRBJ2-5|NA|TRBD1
TGTGCCAGCAGTGGACAGGGGTTCGGGACCCAGTACTTC
CASSGQGFGTQYF
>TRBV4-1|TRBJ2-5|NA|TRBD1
TGCGCCAGCAGCCGTGGACAGGGGGGGAGAGAGACCCAGTACTTC
CASSRGQGGRETQYF
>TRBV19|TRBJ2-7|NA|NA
TGTGCCAGTAGTATAGGCTCCGAGCAGTACTTC
CASSIGSEQYF
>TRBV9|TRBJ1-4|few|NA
TGTGCCAGCAGCCCTGGGACTGGGAAACTGTTTTTT
CASSPGTGKLFF
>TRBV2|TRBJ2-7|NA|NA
TGTGCCAGCACCGAGATGGGGCCCGAGCAGTACTTC
CASTEMGPEQYF
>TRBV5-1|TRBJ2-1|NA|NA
TGCGCCAGCAGCTTTGGGACGGATTTTAATGAGCAGTTCTTC
CASSFGTDFNEQFF